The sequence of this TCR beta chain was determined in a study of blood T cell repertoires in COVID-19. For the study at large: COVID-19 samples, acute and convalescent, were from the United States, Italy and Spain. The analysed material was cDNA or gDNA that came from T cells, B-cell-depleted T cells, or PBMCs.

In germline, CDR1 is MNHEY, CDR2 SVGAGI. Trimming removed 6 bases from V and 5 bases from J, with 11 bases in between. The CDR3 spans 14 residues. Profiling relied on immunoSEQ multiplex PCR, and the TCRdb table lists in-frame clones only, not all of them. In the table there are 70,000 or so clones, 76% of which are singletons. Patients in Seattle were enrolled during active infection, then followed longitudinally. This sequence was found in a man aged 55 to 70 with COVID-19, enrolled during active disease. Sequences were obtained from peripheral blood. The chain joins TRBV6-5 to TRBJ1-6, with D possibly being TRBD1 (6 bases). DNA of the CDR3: TGTGCCAGCAGAGTAGGACAGAATAATTCACCCCTCCACTTT. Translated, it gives CASRVGQNNSPLHF.